Listed here is a single T cell receptor beta chain. The specificity of this receptor is unknown. No per-base quality is available; no much larger clone lies one base away. The sample holds other DNA sequences that translate to the same CDR3. A single peripheral blood draw of about 116 mL on average was collected from each donor into heparinised tubes. A BD FACSAria II was used to sort naive, central memory, regulatory and stem cell-like memory CD4+ T cells with a panel that included CD45RO, CCR7, CD25, CD127, CD95 and CD27. A purity above 95% was achieved for all sorted populations. PBMCs were separated immediately by Lymphoprep density gradient centrifugation and were stained directly, without being cultured. So that batch effects would be minimized, each experiment stained and sorted samples in pairs, pairing one healthy donor with one patient. All of the isolated RNA was reverse transcribed with the High Capacity cDNA Reverse Transcription Kit, so expressed TCRB transcripts were sequenced. Deep immunoSEQ sequencing was performed on naive, central memory and regulatory T cell samples, with an average of roughly 4 million total reads per sample. After sorted cells were lysed in RLT buffer, RNA was extracted with DNase-treated RNeasy Micro or Mini kits, with the choice depending on cell number. To prevent cross-contamination, each cell subset was processed individually, whereas patient and healthy donor samples were processed jointly. The immunoSEQ multiplex PCR was used to amplify TCRB sequences from cDNA, yielding 87-bp fragments that span the CDR3 region. The amplicons were sequenced using the Illumina HiSeq platform. In the authors' own workflow: PCR bias was corrected computationally using synthetic template baselines, and reads within Hamming distance 2 were collapsed, with unmergeable singletons discarded. Reads were aligned to IMGT to assign V, D and J genes, CDR3 length, and insertions or deletions at six rearrangement sites. Clonotype counts were normalized to sorted cell number within each subset before computing true diversity and Gini coefficients with the tcR R package. Repertoire sharing was quantified using the overlap coefficient calculated on TCRB nucleotide sequences. Out-of-frame TCRB sequences from naive cells were analyzed as a proxy for the pre-selection repertoire. Imported from immuneACCESS, the table was reduced by TCRdb to in-frame sequences with V and J called. These copies leave out some clones; in studies compared against another copy, an unresolved V gene accounts for under half, and the cause of the remainder is not known. V, J and clone size were drawn from that table, and D and trimming were deduced from the DNA. Recorded for this sample are 200,000 to 250,000 clones; 68% of them occurred a single time. The ten top clones hold around 0.05% of the sample.

The data stem from a study of beta chain features in type 1 diabetes (dated by TCRdb to between 2018 and 2020). At the level of the whole study: Mean age, gender distribution, total cell number and subset yield did not differ between patients and healthy donors. Naive and central memory subsets were obtained from all 30 or so donors, but regulatory and stem cell-like memory subsets were isolated from only 8 patients and roughly eight healthy donors. A total of around 110,000,000 sorted cells were examined across all samples, and RNA yield correlated strongly with the number of cells per subset. In the study, recently diagnosed type 1 diabetes patients and matched healthy donors were compared on the TCRB repertoires of their sorted circulating CD4+ T cell subsets. On the study overall, not on this receptor specifically: Because cDNA rather than genomic DNA was sequenced, highly expressing activated cells could have been over-represented, although no difference in activation and CD3 levels was found between groups. Type 1 diabetes patients showed a moderate but significant shortening of TCRB CDR3 length in all four CD4+ subsets. At VDJ recombination sites, patients with type 1 diabetes made fewer insertions and deleted more nucleotides, a pattern implying thymic rearrangement abnormalities. Naive, central memory and regulatory TCRB repertoires appeared to be more alike among patients than among healthy donors. Shorter templates might be favored by PCR, yet because patient and control samples were amplified and corrected together, any such skew would affect both groups equally. Only small numbers of individuals were included in the HLA sub-analyses, which left unresolved whether HLA type had any influence on TCRB rearrangement.

Sequencing was carried out using naive CD4+ T cells from blood. The cell subset or site label for this specimen denotes: true naive CD4+ T cells. This TCR came from a young man in good health.

CDR3 region: CASSLGTSYNEQFF. The nucleotide sequence reads as follows: TGTGCCAGCAGCTTAGGGACGTCGTACAATGAGCAGTTCTTC. Recombination linked TRBV7-2 to TRBJ2-1; the D gene is unclear. The CDR3 sequence holds 14 residues, the cysteine and phenylalanine included. Just CDR3 DNA is preserved here, 42 bases in frame from base 1. Reading the germline V gene gives CDR1 SGHTA and CDR2 FQGNSA. The junction shows trimming of 1 base on V and 4 bases on J, plus 8 bases between the germline ends.